This is a list of T cell receptor beta chains from one sample in a study of T cell repertoires in cytomegalovirus infection. TCRdb reprocessed the reads with MiXCR, giving one entry per CDR3 protein. The sample lists approximately 730,000 distinct CDR3 sequences, 30% to 40% occurring once. Antigens for these TCRs are unknown. Sequences were derived from cultured PBMCs, sampled from culture after CMV antigen stimulation. The receptors here all came from a human donor in good health (CMV status not recorded). Some clones in this sample may be carry-over from other donors' samples. Both conserved end residues are part of each CDR3. D genes are given only for firm matches. Clone size appears in some rows only: once, few, many, or a class for an expanded clone.

d_gene: -
j_gene: TRBJ2-2
abundance: few
v_gene: TRBV18
CDR3aa: CATQNPGRSGELFF
CDR3nt: TGTGCCACGCAAAACCCGGGACGGTCCGGGGAGCTGTTTTTT

d_gene: -
j_gene: TRBJ2-7
abundance: many
v_gene: TRBV7-2
CDR3aa: CASSSPSSYEQYF
CDR3nt: TGTGCCAGCAGCTCCCCTAGCTCCTACGAGCAGTACTTC

d_gene: -
j_gene: TRBJ1-1
abundance: few
v_gene: TRBV7-9
CDR3aa: CASSLKGWNTEAFF
CDR3nt: TGTGCCAGCAGCTTAAAAGGATGGAACACTGAAGCTTTCTTT

d_gene: TRBD1
j_gene: TRBJ1-5
abundance: -
v_gene: TRBV10-3
CDR3aa: CAISESAGGRPQHF
CDR3nt: TGTGCCATCAGTGAGTCGGCAGGGGGAAGGCCCCAGCATTTT

d_gene: -
j_gene: TRBJ2-7
abundance: -
v_gene: TRBV18
CDR3aa: CASSLRDGYYEQYF
CDR3nt: TGTGCCAGCTCACTCCGGGACGGATACTACGAGCAGTACTTC

d_gene: -
j_gene: TRBJ1-1
abundance: -
v_gene: TRBV7-6
CDR3aa: CVSSLGQGRTEAFF
CDR3nt: TGTGTCAGCAGCTTAGGGCAGGGGAGGACTGAAGCTTTCTTT

d_gene: TRBD2
j_gene: TRBJ2-1
abundance: -
v_gene: TRBV5-4
CDR3aa: CASSSRTSGMGEQFF
CDR3nt: TGTGCCAGCAGCTCCCGGACTAGCGGGATGGGAGAGCAGTTCTTC

d_gene: -
j_gene: TRBJ1-1
abundance: few
v_gene: TRBV5-1
CDR3aa: CASSLAHGNGLEAFF
CDR3nt: TGCGCCAGCAGCTTGGCCCATGGGAATGGGCTTGAAGCTTTCTTT

d_gene: TRBD1
j_gene: TRBJ1-1
abundance: -
v_gene: TRBV7-2
CDR3aa: CASRGARGTVMNTEAFF
CDR3nt: TGTGCCAGCAGGGGAGCGAGGGGGACAGTTATGAACACTGAAGCTTTCTTT

d_gene: -
j_gene: TRBJ1-5
abundance: -
v_gene: TRBV20-1
CDR3aa: CSAKSGAGQPQHF
CDR3nt: TGCAGTGCCAAATCAGGGGCAGGTCAGCCCCAGCATTTT

d_gene: -
j_gene: TRBJ1-1
abundance: many
v_gene: TRBV7-2
CDR3aa: CASSLVGYTEAFF
CDR3nt: TGTGCCAGCAGCTTAGTAGGTTACACTGAAGCTTTCTTT

d_gene: TRBD2
j_gene: TRBJ2-3
abundance: -
v_gene: TRBV12-3/TRBV12-4
CDR3aa: CASSRTSGGPSTDTQYF
CDR3nt: TGTGCCAGCAGCCGGACTAGCGGGGGACCTAGCACAGATACGCAGTATTTT

d_gene: -
j_gene: TRBJ1-2
abundance: few
v_gene: TRBV4-1
CDR3aa: CASSQDRAGGGYTF
CDR3nt: TGCGCCAGCAGCCAAGATCGAGCGGGGGGTGGCTACACCTTC

d_gene: -
j_gene: TRBJ2-1
abundance: few
v_gene: TRBV7-2
CDR3aa: CASREWGSGTGKFF
CDR3nt: -

d_gene: TRBD1
j_gene: TRBJ1-4
abundance: few
v_gene: TRBV28
CDR3aa: CASSNTGTGSEKLFF
CDR3nt: TGTGCCAGCAGCAACACCGGGACAGGCTCTGAAAAACTGTTTTTT

d_gene: -
j_gene: TRBJ2-5
abundance: -
v_gene: TRBV7-4
CDR3aa: CASSSDRTGTAQETQYF
CDR3nt: TGTGCCAGCAGCTCGGACCGAACCGGGACCGCACAAGAGACCCAGTACTTC

d_gene: -
j_gene: TRBJ2-1
abundance: -
v_gene: TRBV4-3
CDR3aa: CASSQDFNGYNEQFF
CDR3nt: TGCGCCAGCAGCCAAGACTTTAACGGGTACAATGAGCAGTTCTTC

d_gene: -
j_gene: TRBJ2-3
abundance: once
v_gene: TRBV6-1
CDR3aa: CASSLPGRPDTQYF
CDR3nt: TGTGCCAGCAGCCTTCCAGGGCGTCCAGATACGCAGTATTTT

d_gene: -
j_gene: TRBJ2-6
abundance: few
v_gene: TRBV23-1
CDR3aa: CASSQSHRDPSCANVLTF
CDR3nt: TGCGCCAGCAGTCAATCGCACCGGGACCCTTCGTGCGCCAACGTCCTGACTTTC

d_gene: -
j_gene: TRBJ2-7
abundance: -
v_gene: TRBV27
CDR3aa: CASSLQSDYEQYF
CDR3nt: TGTGCCAGCAGTTTGCAGAGTGACTACGAGCAGTACTTC

d_gene: TRBD2
j_gene: TRBJ2-1
abundance: few
v_gene: TRBV6-6
CDR3aa: CASSWKAGDGQFF
CDR3nt: TGTGCCAGCAGTTGGAAAGCGGGAGACGGGCAGTTCTTC

d_gene: -
j_gene: TRBJ1-1
abundance: few
v_gene: TRBV4-1
CDR3aa: CASSQDESGYTEAFF
CDR3nt: TGCGCCAGCAGCCAAGATGAGTCGGGCTACACTGAAGCTTTCTTT

d_gene: -
j_gene: TRBJ1-6
abundance: -
v_gene: TRBV20-1
CDR3aa: CSASEAGVTNSPLHF
CDR3nt: TGCAGTGCTTCGGAGGCAGGGGTGACGAATTCACCCCTCCACTTT

d_gene: TRBD2
j_gene: TRBJ2-5
abundance: -
v_gene: TRBV20-1
CDR3aa: CSARAGTSGHQETQYF
CDR3nt: TGCAGTGCTAGAGCTGGGACTAGCGGACACCAAGAGACCCAGTACTTC

d_gene: -
j_gene: TRBJ1-3
abundance: few
v_gene: TRBV28
CDR3aa: CASSFWQGTSSAQSGNTIYF
CDR3nt: TGTGCCAGCAGTTTCTGGCAGGGGACATCTTCAGCTCAATCTGGAAACACCATATATTTT

d_gene: TRBD2
j_gene: TRBJ2-1
abundance: -
v_gene: TRBV28
CDR3aa: CASSFRASGYNEQFF
CDR3nt: TGTGCCAGCAGTTTTCGGGCTAGCGGGTACAATGAGCAGTTCTTC

d_gene: TRBD1
j_gene: TRBJ1-1
abundance: few
v_gene: TRBV4-1
CDR3aa: CASSPLPWTGEAFF
CDR3nt: TGCGCCAGCAGCCCTCTCCCCTGGACAGGGGAAGCTTTCTTT

d_gene: TRBD1
j_gene: TRBJ1-6
abundance: -
v_gene: TRBV20-1
CDR3aa: CSARASQGADSPLHF
CDR3nt: TGCAGTGCTAGAGCTTCTCAGGGGGCCGATTCACCCCTCCACTTT

d_gene: TRBD2
j_gene: TRBJ2-7
abundance: few
v_gene: TRBV11-2
CDR3aa: CASNSVGRVSYEQYF
CDR3nt: TGTGCCAGCAACTCGGTCGGGAGGGTCTCGTACGAGCAGTACTTC

d_gene: TRBD1
j_gene: TRBJ1-2
abundance: few
v_gene: TRBV6-1
CDR3aa: CASRKQGGNYGYTF
CDR3nt: TGTGCCAGCAGGAAACAGGGGGGAAACTATGGCTACACCTTC

d_gene: -
j_gene: TRBJ1-6
abundance: -
v_gene: TRBV6-5
CDR3aa: CASSLVTGYSSPLHF
CDR3nt: TGTGCCAGCAGCCTGGTAACAGGGTATAGTTCACCCCTCCACTTT

d_gene: -
j_gene: TRBJ2-1
abundance: few
v_gene: TRBV28
CDR3aa: CASRTRSYNEQFF
CDR3nt: TGTGCCAGCAGGACTCGCTCCTACAATGAGCAGTTCTTC

d_gene: TRBD1
j_gene: TRBJ2-7
abundance: -
v_gene: TRBV3-1
CDR3aa: CASSPSFGQGGLYEQYF
CDR3nt: TGTGCCAGCAGCCCCTCCTTCGGACAGGGTGGCCTCTACGAGCAGTACTTC

d_gene: -
j_gene: TRBJ2-7
abundance: -
v_gene: TRBV6-5
CDR3aa: CASSPQGVGPGAPYF
CDR3nt: -

d_gene: -
j_gene: TRBJ2-1
abundance: few
v_gene: TRBV10-3
CDR3aa: CAISDVKLAQEQFF
CDR3nt: TGTGCCATCAGTGATGTAAAACTAGCCCAGGAGCAGTTCTTC

d_gene: TRBD2
j_gene: TRBJ2-1
abundance: -
v_gene: TRBV5-1
CDR3aa: CASSPGGTTNSDEQFF
CDR3nt: TGCGCCAGCAGCCCGGGCGGGACTACCAATAGCGATGAGCAGTTCTTC

d_gene: TRBD2
j_gene: TRBJ2-1
abundance: -
v_gene: TRBV4-3
CDR3aa: CASSRTSSSYNEQFF
CDR3nt: TGCGCCAGCAGCCGGACTAGCTCCTCCTACAATGAGCAGTTCTTC

d_gene: -
j_gene: TRBJ1-5
abundance: -
v_gene: TRBV6-6
CDR3aa: CASSYGPDNQPQHF
CDR3nt: TGTGCCAGCAGTTACGGGCCAGACAATCAGCCCCAACATTTT

d_gene: TRBD2
j_gene: TRBJ2-3
abundance: -
v_gene: TRBV7-9
CDR3aa: CASSPSRLAPDTQYF
CDR3nt: TGTGCCAGCAGTCCTTCCCGACTAGCCCCAGATACGCAGTATTTT

d_gene: TRBD1
j_gene: TRBJ2-1
abundance: few
v_gene: TRBV2
CDR3aa: CASSARGDSEQFF
CDR3nt: TGTGCCAGCAGTGCAAGAGGGGACAGTGAGCAGTTCTTC